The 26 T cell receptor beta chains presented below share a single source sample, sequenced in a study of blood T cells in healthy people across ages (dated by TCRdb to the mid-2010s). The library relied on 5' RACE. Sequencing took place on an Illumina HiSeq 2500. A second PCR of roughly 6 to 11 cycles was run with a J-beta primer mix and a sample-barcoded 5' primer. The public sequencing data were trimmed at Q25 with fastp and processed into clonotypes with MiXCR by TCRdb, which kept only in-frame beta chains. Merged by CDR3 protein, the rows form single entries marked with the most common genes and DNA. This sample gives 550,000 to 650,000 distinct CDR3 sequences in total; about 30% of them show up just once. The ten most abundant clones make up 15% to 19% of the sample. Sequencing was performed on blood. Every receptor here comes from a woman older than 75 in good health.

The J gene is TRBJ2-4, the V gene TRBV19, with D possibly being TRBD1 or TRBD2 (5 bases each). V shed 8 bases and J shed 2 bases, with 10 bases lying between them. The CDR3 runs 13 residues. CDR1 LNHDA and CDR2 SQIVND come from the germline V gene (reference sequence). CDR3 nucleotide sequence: TGTGCCAGTCTCGAGGGGCCCAAAAACATTCAGTACTTC. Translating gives CASLEGPKNIQYF.

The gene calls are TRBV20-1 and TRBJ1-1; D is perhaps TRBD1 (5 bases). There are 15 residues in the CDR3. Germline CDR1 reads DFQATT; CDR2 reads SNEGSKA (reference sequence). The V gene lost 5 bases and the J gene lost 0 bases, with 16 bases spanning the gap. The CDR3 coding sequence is TGCAGTGCTCAAAACGGGGACGCCATGAACACTGAAGCTTTCTTT. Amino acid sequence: CSAQNGDAMNTEAFF.

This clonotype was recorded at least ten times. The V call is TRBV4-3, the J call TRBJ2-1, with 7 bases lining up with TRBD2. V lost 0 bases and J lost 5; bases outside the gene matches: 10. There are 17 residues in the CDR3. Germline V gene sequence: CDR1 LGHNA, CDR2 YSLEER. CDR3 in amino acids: CASSQESSGAQNNEQFF. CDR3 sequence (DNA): TGCGCCAGCAGCCAAGAGTCGAGCGGGGCTCAAAACAATGAGCAGTTCTTC.

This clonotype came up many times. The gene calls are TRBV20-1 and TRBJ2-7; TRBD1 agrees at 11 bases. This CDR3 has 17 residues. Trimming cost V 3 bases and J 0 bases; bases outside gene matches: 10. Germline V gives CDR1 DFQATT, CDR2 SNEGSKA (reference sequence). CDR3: CSARGDRGSLSSYEQYF. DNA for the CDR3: TGCAGTGCTAGGGGGGACAGGGGGTCACTAAGCTCCTACGAGCAGTACTTC.

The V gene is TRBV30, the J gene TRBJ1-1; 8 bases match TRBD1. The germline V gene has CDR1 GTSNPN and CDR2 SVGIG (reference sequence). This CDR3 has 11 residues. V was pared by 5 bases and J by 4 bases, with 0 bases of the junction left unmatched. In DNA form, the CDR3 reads TGTGCCTGGGGACAGGGCACTGAAGCTTTCTTT. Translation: CAWGQGTEAFF.

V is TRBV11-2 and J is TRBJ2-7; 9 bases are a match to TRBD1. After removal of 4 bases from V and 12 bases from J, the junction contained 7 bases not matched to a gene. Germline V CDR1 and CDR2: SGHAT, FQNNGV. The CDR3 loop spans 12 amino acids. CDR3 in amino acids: CASSSYPGQGYF. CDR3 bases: TGTGCCAGCAGCTCCTACCCGGGACAGGGGTACTTC.

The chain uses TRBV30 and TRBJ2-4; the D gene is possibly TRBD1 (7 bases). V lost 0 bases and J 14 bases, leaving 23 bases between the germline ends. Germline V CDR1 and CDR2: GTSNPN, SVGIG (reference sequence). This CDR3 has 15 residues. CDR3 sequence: CAWSVNRGRGETKYF. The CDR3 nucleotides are TGTGCCTGGAGTGTAAATAGGGGGCGCGGGGAGACCAAGTACTTC.

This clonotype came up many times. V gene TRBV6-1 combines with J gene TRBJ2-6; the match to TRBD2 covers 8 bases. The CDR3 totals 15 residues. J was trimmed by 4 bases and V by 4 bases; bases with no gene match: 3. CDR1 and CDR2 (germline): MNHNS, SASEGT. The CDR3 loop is CASSGGGSGANVLTF. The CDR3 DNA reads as TGTGCCAGCAGTGGCGGGGGGTCCGGGGCCAACGTCCTGACTTTC.

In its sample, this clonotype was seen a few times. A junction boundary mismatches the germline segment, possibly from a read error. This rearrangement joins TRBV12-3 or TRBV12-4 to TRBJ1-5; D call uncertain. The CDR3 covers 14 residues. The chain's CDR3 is CAGSAGILNQPQHF. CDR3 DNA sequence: TGTGCCGGCAGTGCCGGGATCCTCAATCAGCCCCAGCATTTT.

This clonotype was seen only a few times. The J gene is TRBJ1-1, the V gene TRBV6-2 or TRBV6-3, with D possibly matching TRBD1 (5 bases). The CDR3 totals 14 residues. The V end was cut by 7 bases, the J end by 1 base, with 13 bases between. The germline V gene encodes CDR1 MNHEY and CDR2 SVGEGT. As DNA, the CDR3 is TGTGCCAGCATGGGGAGGGGCTCGAACACTGAAGCTTTCTTT. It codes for CASMGRGSNTEAFF.

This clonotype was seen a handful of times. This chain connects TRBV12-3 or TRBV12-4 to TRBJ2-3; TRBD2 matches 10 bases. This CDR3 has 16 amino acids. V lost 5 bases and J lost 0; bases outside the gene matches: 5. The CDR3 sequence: CASSLTSGVSTDTQYF. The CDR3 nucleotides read TGTGCCAGCAGTCTTACTAGCGGGGTGAGCACAGATACGCAGTATTTT.

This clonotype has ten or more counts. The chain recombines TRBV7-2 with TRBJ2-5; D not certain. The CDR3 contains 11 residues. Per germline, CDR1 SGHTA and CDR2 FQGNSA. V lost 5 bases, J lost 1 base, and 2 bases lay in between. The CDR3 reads CASSIQETQYF. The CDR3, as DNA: TGTGCCAGCAGCATCCAAGAGACCCAGTACTTC.

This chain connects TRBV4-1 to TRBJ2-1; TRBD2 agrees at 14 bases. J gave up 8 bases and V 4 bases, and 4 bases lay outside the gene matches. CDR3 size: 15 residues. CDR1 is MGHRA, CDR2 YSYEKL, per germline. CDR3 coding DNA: TGCGCCAGCAGCCCGGGACTAGCGGGAGAGTATGAGCAGTTCTTC. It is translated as CASSPGLAGEYEQFF.

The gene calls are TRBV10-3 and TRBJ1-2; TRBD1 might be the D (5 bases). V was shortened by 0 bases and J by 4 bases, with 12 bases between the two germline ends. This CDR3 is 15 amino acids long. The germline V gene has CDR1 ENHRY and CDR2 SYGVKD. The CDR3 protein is CAISESLGTFYGYTF. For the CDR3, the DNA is TGTGCCATCAGTGAGTCGCTCGGGACGTTCTATGGCTACACCTTC.

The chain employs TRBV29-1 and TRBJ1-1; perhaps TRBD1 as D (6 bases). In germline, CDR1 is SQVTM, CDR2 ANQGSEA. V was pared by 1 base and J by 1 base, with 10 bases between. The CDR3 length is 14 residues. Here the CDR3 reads CSVEVGGPNTEAFF. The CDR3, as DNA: TGCAGCGTTGAAGTGGGGGGGCCGAACACTGAAGCTTTCTTT.

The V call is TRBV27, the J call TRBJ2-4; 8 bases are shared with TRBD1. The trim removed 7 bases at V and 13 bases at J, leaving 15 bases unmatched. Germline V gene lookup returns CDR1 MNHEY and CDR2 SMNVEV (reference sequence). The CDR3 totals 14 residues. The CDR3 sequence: CASTPGTGNYKQYF. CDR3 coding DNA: TGTGCCAGCACGCCCGGGACAGGAAACTACAAGCAGTACTTC.

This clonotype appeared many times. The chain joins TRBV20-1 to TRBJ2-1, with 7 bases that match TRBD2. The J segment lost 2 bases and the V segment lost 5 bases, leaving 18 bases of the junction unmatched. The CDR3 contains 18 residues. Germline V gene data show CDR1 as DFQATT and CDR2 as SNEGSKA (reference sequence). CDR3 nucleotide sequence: TGCAGTGCTCTCCCTTTTGAGATTGGCGGGGGTCCCTACAATGAGCAGTTCTTC. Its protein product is CSALPFEIGGGPYNEQFF.

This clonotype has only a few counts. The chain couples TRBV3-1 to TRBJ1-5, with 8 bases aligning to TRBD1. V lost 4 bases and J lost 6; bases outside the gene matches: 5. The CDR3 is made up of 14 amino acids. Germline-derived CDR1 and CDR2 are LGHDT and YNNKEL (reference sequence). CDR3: CASSPRQGSQPQHF. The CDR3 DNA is TGTGCCAGCAGCCCCCGACAGGGGAGTCAGCCCCAGCATTTT.

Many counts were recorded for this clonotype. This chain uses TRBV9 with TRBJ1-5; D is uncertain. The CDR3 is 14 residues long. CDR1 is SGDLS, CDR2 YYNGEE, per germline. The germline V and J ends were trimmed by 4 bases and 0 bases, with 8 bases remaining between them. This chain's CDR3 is CASSSPGSNQPQHF. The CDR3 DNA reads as TGTGCCAGCAGCTCGCCAGGTAGCAATCAGCCCCAGCATTTT.

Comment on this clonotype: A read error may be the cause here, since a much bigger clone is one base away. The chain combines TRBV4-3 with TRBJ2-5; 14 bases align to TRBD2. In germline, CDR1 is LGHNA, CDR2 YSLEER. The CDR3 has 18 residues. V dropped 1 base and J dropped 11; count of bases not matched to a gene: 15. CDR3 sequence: CASSQAARLAGGLGEQYF. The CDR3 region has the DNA TGCGCCAGCAGCCAAGCCGCCCGACTAGCGGGGGGGCTGGGTGAGCAGTACTTC.

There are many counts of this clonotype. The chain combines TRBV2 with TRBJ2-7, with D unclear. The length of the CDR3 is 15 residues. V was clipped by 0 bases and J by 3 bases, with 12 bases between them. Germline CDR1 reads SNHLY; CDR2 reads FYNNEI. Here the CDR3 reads CASSEALFGSYEQYF. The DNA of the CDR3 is TGTGCCAGCAGTGAAGCGCTTTTCGGCAGCTACGAGCAGTACTTC.

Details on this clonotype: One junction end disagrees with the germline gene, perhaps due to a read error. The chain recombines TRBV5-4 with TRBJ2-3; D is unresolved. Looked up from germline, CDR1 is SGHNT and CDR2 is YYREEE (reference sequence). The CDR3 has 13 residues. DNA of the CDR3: TGTGTCAGCAGCACCCAGGGCACAGATACGCAGTATTTT. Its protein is CVSSTQGTDTQYF.

The chain's CDR3 is CAWRGQASNQPQHF. CDR3 nucleotides: TGTGCCTGGCGGGGACAGGCAAGCAATCAGCCCCAGCATTTT. The rearrangement uses TRBV30 and TRBJ1-5, with TRBD1 matching over 8 bases. V lost 5 bases to trimming and J lost 1 base; unmatched junction nucleotides: 4. CDR3 length: 14 amino acids. Germline CDR1 reads GTSNPN; CDR2 reads SVGIG (reference sequence).

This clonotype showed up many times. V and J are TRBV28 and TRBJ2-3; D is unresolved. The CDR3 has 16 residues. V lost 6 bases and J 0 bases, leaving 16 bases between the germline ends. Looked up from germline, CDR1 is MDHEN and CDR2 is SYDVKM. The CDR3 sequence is CASREPAYASTDTQYF. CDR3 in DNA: TGTGCCAGCAGGGAACCCGCCTACGCTAGCACAGATACGCAGTATTTT.

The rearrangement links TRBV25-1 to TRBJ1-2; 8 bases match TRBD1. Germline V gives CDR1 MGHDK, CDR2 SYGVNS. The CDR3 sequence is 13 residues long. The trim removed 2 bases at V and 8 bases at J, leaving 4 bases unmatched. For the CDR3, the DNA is TGTGCCAGCAGTGAAACGACAGGGGAGGGCTACACCTTC. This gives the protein CASSETTGEGYTF.

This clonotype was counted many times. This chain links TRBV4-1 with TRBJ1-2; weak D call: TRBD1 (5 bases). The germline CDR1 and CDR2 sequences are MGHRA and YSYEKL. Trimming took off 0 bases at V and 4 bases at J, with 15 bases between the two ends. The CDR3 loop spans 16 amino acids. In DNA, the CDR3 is TGCGCCAGCAGCCAAGAGTGGGACCGCCGACTCTATGGCTACACCTTC. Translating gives CASSQEWDRRLYGYTF.